This TCR beta chain stems from a study of T cells in Graves' hyperthyroidism and ophthalmopathy. Points from the study as a whole: Blood held most thyroid clonotypes expanded above 0.001 frequency.

With respect to this clonotype: Its antigen is undetermined.

V lost 2 bases and J lost 7, with 9 bases in between. CDR1 SGHTA and CDR2 FQGTGA come from the germline V gene. CDR3 length: 14 residues. Amplified regions were TCR beta CDR3 sequences from RNA transcripts. The study used the HTBI primer set for a first-round RT-PCR of the TCR CDR3. Using its own MiXCR run on the multiplex PCR reads, TCRdb lists one record per CDR3 protein. The table lists roughly 700,000 distinct CDR3 sequences, around a sixth of them singletons. Based on clinical symptoms, serum thyroxine and TRAb, thyroid ultrasound and orbital computed tomography, diagnoses were reached. This sequence joins TRBV7-3 and TRBJ1-6, with a weak D call TRBD1 (5 bases). The sequence was obtained from a man aged 45-65 years with Graves' hyperthyroidism. The material sequenced was blood. The chain's CDR3 is CASSLQGMNSPLHF. CDR3 nucleotides: TGTGCCAGCAGCTTACAGGGAATGAATTCACCCCTCCACTTT.